This T cell receptor (beta chain) came from a study of blood T cell repertoires in COVID-19. Measured with immunoSEQ multiplex PCR; TCRdb has only the in-frame clones, and not every one. The sample shows a few hundred thousand clones, less than 90% of them seen only once. The germline CDR1 and CDR2 sequences are LNHDA and SQIVND (reference sequence). CDR3 size: 14 residues. After removal of 5 bases from V and 4 bases from J, the junction contained 6 bases not matched to a gene. This chain uses TRBV19 with TRBJ2-5, with TRBD2 identical over 8 bases. The sample comprised peripheral blood. This receptor was obtained from a man in his sixties with acute or convalescent COVID-19. The CDR3: CASSARGGAETQYF. CDR3 sequence (DNA): TGTGCCAGTAGTGCCCGGGGGGGGGCAGAGACCCAGTACTTC.